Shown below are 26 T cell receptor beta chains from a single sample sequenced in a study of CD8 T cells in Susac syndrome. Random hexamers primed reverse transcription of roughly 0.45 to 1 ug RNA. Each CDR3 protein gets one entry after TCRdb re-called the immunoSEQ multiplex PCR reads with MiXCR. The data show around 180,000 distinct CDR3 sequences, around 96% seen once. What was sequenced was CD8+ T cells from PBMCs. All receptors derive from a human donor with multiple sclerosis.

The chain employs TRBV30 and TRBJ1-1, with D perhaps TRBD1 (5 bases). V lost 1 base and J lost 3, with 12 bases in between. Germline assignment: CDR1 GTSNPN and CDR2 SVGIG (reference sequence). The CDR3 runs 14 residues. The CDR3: CAWSELGVHTEAFF. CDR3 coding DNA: TGTGCCTGGAGTGAGTTAGGGGTGCACACTGAAGCTTTCTTT.

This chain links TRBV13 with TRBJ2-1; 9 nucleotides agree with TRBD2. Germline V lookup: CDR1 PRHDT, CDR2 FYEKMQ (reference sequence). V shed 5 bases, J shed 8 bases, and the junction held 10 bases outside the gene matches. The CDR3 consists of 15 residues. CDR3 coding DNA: TGTGCCAGCAGCACTCCTAGCGGGAAAATAGATGAGCAGTTCTTC. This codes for CASSTPSGKIDEQFF.

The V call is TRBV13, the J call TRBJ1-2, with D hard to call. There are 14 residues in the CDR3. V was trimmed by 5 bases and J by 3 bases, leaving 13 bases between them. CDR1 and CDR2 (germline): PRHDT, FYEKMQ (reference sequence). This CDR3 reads CASSQGQAYYGYTF. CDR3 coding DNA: TGTGCCAGCAGCCAAGGTCAGGCTTACTATGGCTACACCTTC.

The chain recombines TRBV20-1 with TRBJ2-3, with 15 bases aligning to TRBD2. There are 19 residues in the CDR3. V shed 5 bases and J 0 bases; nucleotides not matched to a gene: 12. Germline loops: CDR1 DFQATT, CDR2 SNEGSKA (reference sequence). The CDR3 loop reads CSALIRTSGRAPSTDTQYF. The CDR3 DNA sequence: TGCAGTGCTCTTATCCGGACTAGCGGGAGGGCCCCAAGCACAGATACGCAGTATTTT.

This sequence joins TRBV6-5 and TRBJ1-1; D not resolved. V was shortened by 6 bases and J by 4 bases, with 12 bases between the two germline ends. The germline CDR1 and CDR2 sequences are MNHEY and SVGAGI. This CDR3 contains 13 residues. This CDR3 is CASSRTASTEAFF. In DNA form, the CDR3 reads TGTGCCAGCAGCCGTACAGCGTCCACTGAAGCTTTCTTT.

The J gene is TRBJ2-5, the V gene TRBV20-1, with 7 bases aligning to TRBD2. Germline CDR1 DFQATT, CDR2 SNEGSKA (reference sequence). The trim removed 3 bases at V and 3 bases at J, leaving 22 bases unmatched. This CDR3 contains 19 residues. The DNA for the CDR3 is TGCAGTGCTAGGATATCGGTTAGCGGGTTCCCAATCCCTAAAGAGACCCAGTACTTC. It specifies CSARISVSGFPIPKETQYF.

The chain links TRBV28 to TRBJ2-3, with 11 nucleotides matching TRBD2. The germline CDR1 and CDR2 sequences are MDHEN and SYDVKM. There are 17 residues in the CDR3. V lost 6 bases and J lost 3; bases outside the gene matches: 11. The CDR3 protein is CASSRLPLAGGTDTQYF. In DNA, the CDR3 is TGTGCCAGCAGCCGTCTCCCCCTAGCGGGAGGAACAGATACGCAGTATTTT.

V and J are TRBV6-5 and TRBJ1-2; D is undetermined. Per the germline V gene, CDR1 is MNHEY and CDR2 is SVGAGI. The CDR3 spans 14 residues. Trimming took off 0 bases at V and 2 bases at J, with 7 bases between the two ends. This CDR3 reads CASSYSPTNYGYTF. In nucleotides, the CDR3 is TGTGCCAGCAGTTACTCTCCCACAAACTATGGCTACACCTTC.

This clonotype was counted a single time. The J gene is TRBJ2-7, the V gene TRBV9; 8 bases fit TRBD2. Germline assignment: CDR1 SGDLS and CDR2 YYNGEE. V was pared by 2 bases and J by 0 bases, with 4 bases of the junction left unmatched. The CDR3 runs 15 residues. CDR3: CASSVSGTSSYEQYF. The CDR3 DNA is TGTGCCAGCAGCGTTAGCGGGACGAGCTCCTACGAGCAGTACTTC.

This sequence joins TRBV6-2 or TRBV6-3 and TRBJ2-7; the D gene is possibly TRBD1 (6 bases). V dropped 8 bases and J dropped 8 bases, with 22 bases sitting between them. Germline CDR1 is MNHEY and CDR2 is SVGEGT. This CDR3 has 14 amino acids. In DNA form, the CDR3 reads TGTGCCAGCCAACAGGGTTCCGGAGGAGGACAGCAGTACTTC. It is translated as CASQQGSGGGQQYF.

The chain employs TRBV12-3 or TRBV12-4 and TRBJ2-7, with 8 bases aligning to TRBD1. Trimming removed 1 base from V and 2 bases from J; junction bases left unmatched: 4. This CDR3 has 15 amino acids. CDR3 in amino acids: CASSLGAGGTYEQYF. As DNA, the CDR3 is TGTGCCAGCAGTTTAGGGGCAGGGGGCACCTACGAGCAGTACTTC.

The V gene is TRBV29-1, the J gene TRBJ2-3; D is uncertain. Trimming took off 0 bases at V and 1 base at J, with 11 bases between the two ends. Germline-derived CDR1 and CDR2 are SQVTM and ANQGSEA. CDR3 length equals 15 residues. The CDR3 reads CSVEDYASGTDTQYF. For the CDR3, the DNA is TGCAGCGTTGAAGATTATGCGTCGGGCACAGATACGCAGTATTTT.

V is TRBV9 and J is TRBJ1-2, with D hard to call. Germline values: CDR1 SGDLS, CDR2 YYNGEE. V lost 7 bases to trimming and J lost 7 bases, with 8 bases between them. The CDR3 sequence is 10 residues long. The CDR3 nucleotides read TGTGCCAGCGGCGGGTTTGGCTACACCTTC. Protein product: CASGGFGYTF.

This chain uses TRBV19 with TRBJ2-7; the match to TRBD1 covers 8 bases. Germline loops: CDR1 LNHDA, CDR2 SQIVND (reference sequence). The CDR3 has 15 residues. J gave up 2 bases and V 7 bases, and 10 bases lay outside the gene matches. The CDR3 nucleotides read TGTGCCAGTATCCGCCAGGGGGCATTTCCCTACGAGCAGTACTTC. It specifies CASIRQGAFPYEQYF.

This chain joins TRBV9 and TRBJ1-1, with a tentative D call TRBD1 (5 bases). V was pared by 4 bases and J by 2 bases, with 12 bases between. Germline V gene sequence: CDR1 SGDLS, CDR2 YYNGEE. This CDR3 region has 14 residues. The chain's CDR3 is CASSPLTVNTEAFF. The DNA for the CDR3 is TGTGCCAGCAGCCCCCTGACAGTAAACACTGAAGCTTTCTTT.

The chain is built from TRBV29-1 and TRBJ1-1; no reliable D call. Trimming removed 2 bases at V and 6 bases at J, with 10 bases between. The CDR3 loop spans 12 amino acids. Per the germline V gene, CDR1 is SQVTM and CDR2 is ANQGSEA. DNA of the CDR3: TGCAGCGTTGAATCTGGGGTTTCTGAAGCTTTCTTT. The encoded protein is CSVESGVSEAFF.

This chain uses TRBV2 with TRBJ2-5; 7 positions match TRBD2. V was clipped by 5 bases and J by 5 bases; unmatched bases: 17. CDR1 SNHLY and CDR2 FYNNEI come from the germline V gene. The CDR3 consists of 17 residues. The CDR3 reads CASSPRLAGPAAETQYF. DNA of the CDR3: TGTGCCAGCAGTCCGCGCTTAGCGGGCCCGGCGGCGGAGACCCAGTACTTC.

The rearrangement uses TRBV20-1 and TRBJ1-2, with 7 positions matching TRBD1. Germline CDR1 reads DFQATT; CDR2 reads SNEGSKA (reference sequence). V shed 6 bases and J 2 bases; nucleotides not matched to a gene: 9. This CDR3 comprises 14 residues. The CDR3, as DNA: TGCAGTGCCCCTCCCGGGACAGAGAACTATGGCTACACCTTC. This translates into CSAPPGTENYGYTF.

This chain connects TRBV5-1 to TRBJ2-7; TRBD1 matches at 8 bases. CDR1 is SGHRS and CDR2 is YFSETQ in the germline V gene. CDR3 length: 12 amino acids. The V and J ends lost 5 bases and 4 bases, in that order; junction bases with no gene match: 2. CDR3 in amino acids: CASRRTGYEQYF. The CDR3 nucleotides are TGCGCCAGCAGGCGGACAGGGTACGAGCAGTACTTC.

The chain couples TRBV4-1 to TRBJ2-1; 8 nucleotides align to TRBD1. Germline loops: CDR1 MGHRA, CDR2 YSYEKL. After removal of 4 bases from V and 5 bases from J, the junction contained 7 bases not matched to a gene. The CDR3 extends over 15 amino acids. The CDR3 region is CASSRDRGPNNEQFF. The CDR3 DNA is TGCGCCAGCAGCCGCGACAGGGGCCCTAACAATGAGCAGTTCTTC.

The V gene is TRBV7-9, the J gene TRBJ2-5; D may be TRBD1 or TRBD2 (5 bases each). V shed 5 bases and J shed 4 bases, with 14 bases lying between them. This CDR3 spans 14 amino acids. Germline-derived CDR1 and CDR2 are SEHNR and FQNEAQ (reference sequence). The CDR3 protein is CASSPERGRETQYF. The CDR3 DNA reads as TGTGCCAGCAGCCCTGAGAGGGGCCGAGAGACCCAGTACTTC.

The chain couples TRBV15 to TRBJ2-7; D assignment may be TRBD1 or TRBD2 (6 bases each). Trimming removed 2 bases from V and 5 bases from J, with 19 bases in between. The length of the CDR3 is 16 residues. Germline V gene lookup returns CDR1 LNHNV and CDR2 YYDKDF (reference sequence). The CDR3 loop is CATSRSSGERGDEQYF. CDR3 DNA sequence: TGTGCCACCAGCAGATCCTCGGGGGAGAGGGGGGACGAGCAGTACTTC. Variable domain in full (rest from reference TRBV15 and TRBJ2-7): DAMVIQNPRYQVTQFGKPVTLSCSQTLNHNVMYWYQQKSSQAPKLLFHYYDKDFNNEADTPDNFQSRRPNTSFCFLDIRSPGLGDTAMYLCATSRSSGERGDEQYFGPGTRLTVT.

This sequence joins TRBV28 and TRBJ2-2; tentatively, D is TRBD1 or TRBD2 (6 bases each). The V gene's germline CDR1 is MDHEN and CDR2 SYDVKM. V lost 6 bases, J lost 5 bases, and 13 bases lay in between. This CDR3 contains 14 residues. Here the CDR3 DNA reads TGTGCCAGCAGCCTGGAGGGGGGTACCGGGGAGCTGTTTTTT. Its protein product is CASSLEGGTGELFF.

CDR3: CASIQGAGQGNEQFF. CDR3 DNA sequence: TGTGCCAGTATACAGGGGGCAGGTCAAGGCAATGAGCAGTTCTTC. The chain carries TRBV19 and TRBJ2-1, with 9 bases aligning to TRBD1. This CDR3 has 15 residues. The V gene's germline CDR1 is LNHDA and CDR2 SQIVND (reference sequence). V gave up 7 bases and J gave up 6 bases; unmatched junction bases: 10.

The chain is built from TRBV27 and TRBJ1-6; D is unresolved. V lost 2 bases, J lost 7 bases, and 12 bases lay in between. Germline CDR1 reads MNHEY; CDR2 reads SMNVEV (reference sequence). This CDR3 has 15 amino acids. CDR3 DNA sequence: TGTGCCAGCAGTTTACAAGGGTTGGAGAATTCACCCCTCCACTTT. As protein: CASSLQGLENSPLHF.

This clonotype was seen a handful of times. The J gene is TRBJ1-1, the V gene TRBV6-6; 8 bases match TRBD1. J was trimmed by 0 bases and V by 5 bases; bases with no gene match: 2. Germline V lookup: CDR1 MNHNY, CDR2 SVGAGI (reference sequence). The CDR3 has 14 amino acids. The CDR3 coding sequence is TGTGCCAGCAGTCCGGGACAGGTGAACACTGAAGCTTTCTTT. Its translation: CASSPGQVNTEAFF.